The present TCR beta chain was sequenced within a study of human T cells and chemical hapten exposure. Overall study context: Skin on the upper inner arm, roughly 2 cm by roughly 2 cm in size, was sensitized with 2% DPC.

The J segment lost 3 bases and the V segment lost 6 bases, leaving 5 bases of the junction unmatched. The CDR3 consists of 13 residues. The germline gives CDR1 SQVTM, CDR2 ANQGSEA. Time point defined: patch test 1, 2 weeks after DPC sensitization. The treatment was: therapeutic diphenylcyclopropenone sensitization with weekly scalp DPC. A single record per CDR3 protein comes from TCRdb applying MiXCR to the RACE reads. The sample comprises around 380,000 distinct CDR3 sequences, nearly 5% of which are singletons, and around 2.3% rests with the top ten. This clonotype has more than one count but fewer than ten.

The sequence was obtained from a woman between 50 and 59 years old with alopecia areata. Some clones in this sample may be carry-over from other donors' samples. The J gene is TRBJ1-3, the V gene TRBV29-1; 7 nucleotides align to TRBD1. Here the sequenced sample was whole blood, taken in connection with sensitization to the hapten diphenylcyclopropenone (DPC). The CDR3 coding sequence is TGCAGCGTGGTCCGGGACAGTGGAAACACCATATATTTT. Translation: CSVVRDSGNTIYF.